Below, 2 T cell receptor beta chains from the same sample are listed, as sequenced in a study of T cell responses to AZD1222 COVID-19 vaccine. The assay was immunoSEQ multiplex PCR, and TCRdb's table has in-frame clones only and misses some. The sample shows about 170,000 clones, over 75% of them seen only once. Specimen: peripheral blood, collected on day 0 of AZD1222 vaccination. These receptors all stem from an adult in good health.

The gene calls are TRBV6-5 and TRBJ2-7, with 13 bases matching TRBD2. This CDR3 contains 15 residues. V lost 6 bases and J lost 3; bases outside the gene matches: 5. Germline V gene lookup returns CDR1 MNHEY and CDR2 SVGAGI. The CDR3 reads CASSMGLAGLYEQYV. The CDR3 nucleotides are TGTGCCAGCAGCATGGGACTAGCGGGACTCTACGAGCAGTACGTC.

This chain joins TRBV5-1 and TRBJ1-1; 7 bases are a match to TRBD1. CDR1 is SGHRS and CDR2 is YFSETQ in the germline V gene. The CDR3 consists of 16 residues. V shed 0 bases, J shed 5 bases, and the junction held 10 bases outside the gene matches. CDR3 residues: CASSLDLAGGGTEAFF. DNA for the CDR3: TGCGCCAGCAGCTTGGACCTTGCAGGGGGAGGTACTGAAGCTTTCTTT. Combining the CDR3 with reference TRBV5-1 and TRBJ1-1 gives the whole variable domain KAGVTQTPRYLIKTRGQQVTLSCSPISGHRSVSWYQQTPGQGLQFLFEYFSETQRNKGNFPGRFSGRQFSNSRSEMNVSTLELGDSALYLCASSLDLAGGGTEAFFGQGTRLTVV.